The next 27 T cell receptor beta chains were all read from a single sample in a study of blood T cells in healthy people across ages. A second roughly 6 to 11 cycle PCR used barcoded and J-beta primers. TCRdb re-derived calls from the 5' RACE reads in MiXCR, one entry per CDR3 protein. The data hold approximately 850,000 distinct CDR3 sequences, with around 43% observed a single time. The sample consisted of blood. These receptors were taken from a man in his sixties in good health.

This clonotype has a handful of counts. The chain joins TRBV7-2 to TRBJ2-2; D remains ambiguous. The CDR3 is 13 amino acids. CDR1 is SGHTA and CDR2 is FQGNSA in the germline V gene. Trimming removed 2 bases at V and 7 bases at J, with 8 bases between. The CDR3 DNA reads TGTGCCAGCAGCTTAATCATCGGCGGGGAGCTGTTTTTT. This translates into CASSLIIGGELFF.

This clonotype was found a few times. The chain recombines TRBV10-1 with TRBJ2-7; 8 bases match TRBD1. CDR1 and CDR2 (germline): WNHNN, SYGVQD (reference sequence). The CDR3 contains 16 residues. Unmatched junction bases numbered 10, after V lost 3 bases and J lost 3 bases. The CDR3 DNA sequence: TGCGCCAGCAGTGATCACCGGGACAGGCCCCACTACGAGCAGTACTTC. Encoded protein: CASSDHRDRPHYEQYF.

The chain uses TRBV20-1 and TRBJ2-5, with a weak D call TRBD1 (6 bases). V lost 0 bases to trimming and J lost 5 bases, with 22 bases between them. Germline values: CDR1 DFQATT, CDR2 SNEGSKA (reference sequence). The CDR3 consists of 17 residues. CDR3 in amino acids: CSARDGVRVYREETQYF. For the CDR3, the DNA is TGCAGTGCTAGAGATGGCGTCCGGGTGTACAGGGAGGAGACCCAGTACTTC.

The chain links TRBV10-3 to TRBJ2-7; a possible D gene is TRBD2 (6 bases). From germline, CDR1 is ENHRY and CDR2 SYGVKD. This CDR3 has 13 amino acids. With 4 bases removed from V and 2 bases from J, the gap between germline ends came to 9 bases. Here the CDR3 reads CAISGGDAYEQYF. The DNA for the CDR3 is TGTGCCATCAGTGGGGGGGACGCCTACGAGCAGTACTTC.

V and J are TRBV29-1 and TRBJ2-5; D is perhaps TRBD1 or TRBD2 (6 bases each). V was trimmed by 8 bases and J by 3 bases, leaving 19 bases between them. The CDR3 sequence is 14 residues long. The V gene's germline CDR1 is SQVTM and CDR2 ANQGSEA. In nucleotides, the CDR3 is TGCAGCTCCGGAGATACAGGGAGGAAAGAGACCCAGTACTTC. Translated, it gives CSSGDTGRKETQYF.

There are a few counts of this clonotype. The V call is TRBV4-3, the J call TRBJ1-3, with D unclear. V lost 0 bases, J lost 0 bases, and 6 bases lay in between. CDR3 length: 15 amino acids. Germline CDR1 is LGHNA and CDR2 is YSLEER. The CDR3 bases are TGCGCCAGCAGCCAAGACGAATACTCTGGAAACACCATATATTTT. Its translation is CASSQDEYSGNTIYF.

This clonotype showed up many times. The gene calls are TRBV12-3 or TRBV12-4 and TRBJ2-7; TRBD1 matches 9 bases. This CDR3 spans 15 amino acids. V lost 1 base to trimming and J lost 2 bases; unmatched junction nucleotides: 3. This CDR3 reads CASSLGGTGTYEQYF. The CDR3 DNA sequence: TGTGCCAGCAGTTTAGGTGGGACAGGGACCTACGAGCAGTACTTC.

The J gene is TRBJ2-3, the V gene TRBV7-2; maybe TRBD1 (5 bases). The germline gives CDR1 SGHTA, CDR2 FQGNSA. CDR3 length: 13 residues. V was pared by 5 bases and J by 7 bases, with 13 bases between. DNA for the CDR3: TGTGCCAGCAGCCCCCTGGCAGGGTATACGCAGTATTTT. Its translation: CASSPLAGYTQYF.

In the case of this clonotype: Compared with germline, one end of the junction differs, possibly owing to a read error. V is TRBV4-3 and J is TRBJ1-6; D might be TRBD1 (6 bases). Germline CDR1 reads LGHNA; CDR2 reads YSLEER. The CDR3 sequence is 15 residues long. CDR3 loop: CASRQGGGDNSPLHF. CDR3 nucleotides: TGCGCCAGCAGACAAGGAGGGGGTGATAATTCACCCCTCCACTTT.

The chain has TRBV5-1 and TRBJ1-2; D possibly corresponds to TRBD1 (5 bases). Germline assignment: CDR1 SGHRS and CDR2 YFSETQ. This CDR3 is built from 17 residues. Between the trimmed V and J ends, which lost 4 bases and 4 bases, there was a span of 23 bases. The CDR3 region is CASSPTGDNNQGYGYTF. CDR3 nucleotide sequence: TGCGCCAGCAGCCCAACAGGAGATAATAACCAGGGCTATGGCTACACCTTC.

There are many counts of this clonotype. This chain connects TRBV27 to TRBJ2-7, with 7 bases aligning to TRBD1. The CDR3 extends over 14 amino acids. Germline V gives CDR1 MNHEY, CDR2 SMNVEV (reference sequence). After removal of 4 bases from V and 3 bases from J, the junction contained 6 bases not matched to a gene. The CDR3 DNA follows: TGTGCCAGCAGTTACAGACAGGGCCTCTACGAGCAGTACTTC. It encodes CASSYRQGLYEQYF.

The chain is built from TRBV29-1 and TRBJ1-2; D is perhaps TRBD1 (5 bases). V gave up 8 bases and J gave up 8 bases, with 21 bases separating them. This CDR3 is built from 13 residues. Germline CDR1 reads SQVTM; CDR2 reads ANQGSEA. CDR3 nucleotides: TGCAGCTCAACTGGCGGGGCGCGTTACGGCTACACCTTC. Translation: CSSTGGARYGYTF.

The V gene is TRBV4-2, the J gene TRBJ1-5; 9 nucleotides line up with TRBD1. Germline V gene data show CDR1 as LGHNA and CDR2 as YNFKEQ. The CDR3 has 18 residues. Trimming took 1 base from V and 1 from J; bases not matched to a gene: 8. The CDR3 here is CASSQVREQGASNQPQHF. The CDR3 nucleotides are TGTGCCAGCAGCCAAGTTCGGGAACAGGGGGCGAGCAATCAGCCCCAGCATTTT.

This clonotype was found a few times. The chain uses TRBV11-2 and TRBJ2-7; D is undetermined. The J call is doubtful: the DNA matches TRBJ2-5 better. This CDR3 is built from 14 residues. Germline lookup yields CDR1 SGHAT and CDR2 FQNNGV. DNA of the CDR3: TGTGCCAGCAGCCATCAGGTAGCTGGAGAGACCCAGTACTTC. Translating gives CASSHQVAGETQYF.

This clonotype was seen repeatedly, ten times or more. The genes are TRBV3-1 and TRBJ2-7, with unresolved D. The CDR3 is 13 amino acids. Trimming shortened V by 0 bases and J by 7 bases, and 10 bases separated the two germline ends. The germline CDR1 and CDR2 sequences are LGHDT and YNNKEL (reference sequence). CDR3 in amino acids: CASSQDDRGEQYF. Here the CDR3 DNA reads TGTGCCAGCAGCCAAGATGACCGCGGAGAGCAGTACTTC.

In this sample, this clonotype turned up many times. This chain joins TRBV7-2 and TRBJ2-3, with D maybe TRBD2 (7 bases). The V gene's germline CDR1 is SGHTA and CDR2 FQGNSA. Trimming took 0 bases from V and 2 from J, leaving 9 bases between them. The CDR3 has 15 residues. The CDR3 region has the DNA TGTGCCAGCAGCTTAGCGGGGGGGCCCACAGATACGCAGTATTTT. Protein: CASSLAGGPTDTQYF.

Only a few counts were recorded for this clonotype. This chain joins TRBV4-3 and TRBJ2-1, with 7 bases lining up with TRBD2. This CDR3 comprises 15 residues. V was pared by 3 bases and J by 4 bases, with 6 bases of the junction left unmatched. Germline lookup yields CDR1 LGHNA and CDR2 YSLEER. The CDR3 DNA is TGCGCCAGCAGCCAGATCCGGGGGGTTTACAATGAGCAGTTCTTC. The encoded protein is CASSQIRGVYNEQFF.

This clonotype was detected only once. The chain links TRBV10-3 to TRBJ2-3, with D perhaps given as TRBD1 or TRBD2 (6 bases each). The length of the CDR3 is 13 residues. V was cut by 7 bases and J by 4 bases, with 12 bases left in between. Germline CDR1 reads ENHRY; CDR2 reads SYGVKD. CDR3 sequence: CAIMRGEADTQYF. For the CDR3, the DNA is TGTGCCATCATGAGGGGGGAGGCAGATACGCAGTATTTT.

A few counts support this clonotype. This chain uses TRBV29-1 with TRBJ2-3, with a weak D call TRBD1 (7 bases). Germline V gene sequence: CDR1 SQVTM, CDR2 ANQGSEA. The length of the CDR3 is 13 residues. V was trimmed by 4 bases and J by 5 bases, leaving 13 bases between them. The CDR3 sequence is CSVVGTAGDTQYF. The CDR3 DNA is TGCAGCGTTGTAGGGACAGCGGGAGATACGCAGTATTTT.

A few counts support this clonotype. Here the CDR3 DNA reads TGCAGTGCCGGGTCAGGTGGTCGGCGGGGTGGCACAGATACGCAGTATTTT. It encodes CSAGSGGRRGGTDTQYF. The chain joins TRBV20-1 to TRBJ2-3; a weak D match, TRBD2 (6 bases). Per germline, CDR1 DFQATT and CDR2 SNEGSKA (reference sequence). There are 17 residues in the CDR3. With 6 bases removed from V and 1 base from J, the gap between germline ends came to 23 bases.

The CDR3 region has the DNA TGTGCTAGTGGTTTGGCCCACAATGAGCAGTTCTTC. Protein product: CASGLAHNEQFF. V is TRBV12-5 and J is TRBJ2-1; no reliable D call. Germline V gene data show CDR1 as LGHNT and CDR2 as FRNRAP. The CDR3 is 12 amino acids. Trimming took off 1 base at V and 5 bases at J, with 3 bases between the two ends.

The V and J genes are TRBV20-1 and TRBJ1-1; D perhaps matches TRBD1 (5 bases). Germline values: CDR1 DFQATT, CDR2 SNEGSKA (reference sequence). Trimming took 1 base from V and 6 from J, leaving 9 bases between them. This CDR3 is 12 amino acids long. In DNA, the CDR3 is TGCAGTGCTAGAGGGGGCTCCGCTGAAGCTTTCTTT. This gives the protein CSARGGSAEAFF.

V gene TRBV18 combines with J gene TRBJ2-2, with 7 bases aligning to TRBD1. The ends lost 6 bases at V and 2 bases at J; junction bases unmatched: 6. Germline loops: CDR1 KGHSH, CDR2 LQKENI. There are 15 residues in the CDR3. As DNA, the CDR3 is TGTGCCAGCTCTAGTGGGACAGAAAACACCGGGGAGCTGTTTTTT. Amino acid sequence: CASSSGTENTGELFF.

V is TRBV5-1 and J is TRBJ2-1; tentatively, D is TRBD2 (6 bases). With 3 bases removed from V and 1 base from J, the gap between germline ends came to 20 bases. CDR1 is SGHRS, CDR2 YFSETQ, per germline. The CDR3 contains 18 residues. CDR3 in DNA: TGCGCCAGCAGCTCCGGGCGTCCACTAGCTTCGTCCTACAATGAGCAGTTCTTC. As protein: CASSSGRPLASSYNEQFF.

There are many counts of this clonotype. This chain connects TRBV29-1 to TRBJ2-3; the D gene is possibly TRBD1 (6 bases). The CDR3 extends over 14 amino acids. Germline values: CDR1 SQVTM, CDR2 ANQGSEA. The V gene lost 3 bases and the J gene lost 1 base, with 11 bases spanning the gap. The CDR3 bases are TGCAGCGTTGACGGCCCAGGGGGCACAGATACGCAGTATTTT. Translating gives CSVDGPGGTDTQYF.

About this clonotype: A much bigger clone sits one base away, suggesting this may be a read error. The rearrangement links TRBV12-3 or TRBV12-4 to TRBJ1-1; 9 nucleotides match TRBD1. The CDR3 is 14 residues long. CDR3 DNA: TGTGCCAGCAGTTTCGGACAGGGGAACGCTGAAGCTTTCTTT. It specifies CASSFGQGNAEAFF.

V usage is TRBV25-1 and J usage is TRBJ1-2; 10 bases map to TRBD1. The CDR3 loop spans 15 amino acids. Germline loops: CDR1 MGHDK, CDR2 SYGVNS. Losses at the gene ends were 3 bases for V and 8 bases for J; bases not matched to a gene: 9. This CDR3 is CASSDILDRGRGYTF. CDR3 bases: TGTGCCAGCAGTGACATCCTAGACAGGGGGCGCGGCTACACCTTC.